The rows below give T cell receptor beta chains drawn from one sample of a study of T cells in Graves' hyperthyroidism and ophthalmopathy. Each CDR3 protein is one row after TCRdb ran MiXCR on the multiplex PCR reads. The table includes 350,000 to 450,000 distinct CDR3 sequences, about a sixth detected once. Sequenced: blood. The receptors were gathered from a woman aged 25 to 45 with Graves' hyperthyroidism that later progressed to Graves' ophthalmopathy. The CDR3 runs from the conserved cysteine through the conserved F or W. D genes are given only for firm matches.

CASSAGQGLSSYEQYF	TRBJ2-7	16	TRBV5-1	TRBD1
CATSDWTQSGYEQFF	TRBJ2-1	15	TRBV24-1	NA
CASSPEGTSGGTDTQYF	TRBJ2-3	17	TRBV2	TRBD2
CASSLALAGANEQFF	TRBJ2-1	15	TRBV5-6	TRBD2
CASSQVSGETQYF	TRBJ2-5	13	TRBV3-1	NA
CASSPRWSGETQYF	TRBJ2-5	14	TRBV6-1	NA
CASSLAGRADEQFF	TRBJ2-1	14	TRBV7-9	NA
CSAREIDSSYEQYF	TRBJ2-7	14	TRBV20-1	NA
CASSSHGVADSYNEQFF	TRBJ2-1	17	TRBV27	NA
CSATAVVGTEAFF	TRBJ1-1	13	TRBV20-1	NA
CSADNLVASPLEQYF	TRBJ2-7	15	TRBV20-1	NA
CSARDISGLYQETQYF	TRBJ2-5	16	TRBV20-1	NA
CASSLDRDPEKLFF	TRBJ1-4	14	TRBV7-9	NA
CASSFQGAFVGQGRREQYF	TRBJ2-7	19	TRBV7-8	TRBD1
CAIRSQGAIADTQYF	TRBJ2-3	15	TRBV10-3	TRBD1
CASSFQGTDTQYF	TRBJ2-3	13	TRBV7-7	NA
CASSRDFDNEQFF	TRBJ2-1	13	TRBV7-9	NA
CASSPGNTEALF	TRBJ1-1	12	TRBV18	NA
CASSLVRRGGEQYF	TRBJ2-7	14	TRBV7-9	NA
CASRETGSSYNEQFF	TRBJ2-1	15	TRBV28	TRBD1
CASSQDTGSNQPQHF	TRBJ1-5	15	TRBV4-2	NA
CASSRLNTEAFF	TRBJ1-1	12	TRBV18	NA
CASRGTGVDTIYF	TRBJ1-3	13	TRBV6-1	TRBD1
CASSLTSGGLNTQYF	TRBJ2-3	15	TRBV6-1	TRBD2
CASTFGQGKPYEQYF	TRBJ2-7	15	TRBV2	TRBD1
CARHNPPTEGGSDTQYF	TRBJ2-3	17	TRBV2	NA
CAISDTTGLSPLHF	TRBJ1-6	14	TRBV10-3	NA
CASQIGATSAYEQYF	TRBJ2-7	15	TRBV11-2	NA
CASSLGLPNEQFF	TRBJ2-1	13	TRBV7-9	NA
CAGQGGQNTEAFF	TRBJ1-1	13	TRBV18	TRBD1
CATSRDYGGWGTEAFF	TRBJ1-1	16	TRBV15	NA
CASSQVDVMNTEAFF	TRBJ1-1	15	TRBV14	NA
CSARVFGGIQPQHF	TRBJ1-5	14	TRBV20-1	NA
CASSEANQPQHF	TRBJ1-5	12	TRBV2	NA
CASSSWTGGTGELFF	TRBJ2-2	15	TRBV7-9	TRBD1
CASSQDPSGSPKTQYF	TRBJ2-5	16	TRBV4-1	TRBD2
CASTETHANEKLFF	TRBJ1-4	14	TRBV2	NA
CASSLRVRDGNEKLFF	TRBJ1-4	16	TRBV5-1	NA
CSVEATRDRAYEQYF	TRBJ2-7	15	TRBV29-1	NA
CASRTPPGYGYTF	TRBJ1-2	13	TRBV6-1	NA
CASTGGGRLRRNEQFF	TRBJ2-1	16	TRBV2	TRBD2
CASSPSGRGNTGELFF	TRBJ2-2	16	TRBV12-3/TRBV12-4	TRBD2
CASSPIRGGASAGELFF	TRBJ2-2	17	TRBV27	NA
CSARAAGDTGELFF	TRBJ2-2	14	TRBV20-1	TRBD2
CASSQVIGELFF	TRBJ2-2	12	TRBV4-1	NA
CASRTGTTHSYEQYF	TRBJ2-7	15	TRBV5-1	NA
CASSQEASGTYEQYF	TRBJ2-7	15	TRBV4-1	NA
CASSLGASGMNNEQFF	TRBJ2-1	16	TRBV27	TRBD2
CASSSAGGGPGGYTF	TRBJ1-2	15	TRBV5-1	TRBD1
CSARSLAGTYEQYF	TRBJ2-7	14	TRBV20-1	TRBD2
CASIEGGNTIYF	TRBJ1-3	12	TRBV6-1	NA
CASSQDWGIEGTGELFF	TRBJ2-2	17	TRBV4-2	NA
CASSMGAQRSDTQYF	TRBJ2-3	15	TRBV6-1	NA
CASSQGPTGELFF	TRBJ2-2	13	TRBV25-1	NA
CSADRGIGEKLFF	TRBJ1-4	13	TRBV20-1	TRBD1
CASSPAVGTRNTIYF	TRBJ1-3	15	TRBV6-1	NA
CASSVNRDTSNEKLFF	TRBJ1-4	16	TRBV9	NA
CASSRESVLGQSTGELFF	TRBJ2-2	18	TRBV4-1	TRBD1
CASSQEGTGPLWSETQYF	TRBJ2-5	18	TRBV4-2	NA